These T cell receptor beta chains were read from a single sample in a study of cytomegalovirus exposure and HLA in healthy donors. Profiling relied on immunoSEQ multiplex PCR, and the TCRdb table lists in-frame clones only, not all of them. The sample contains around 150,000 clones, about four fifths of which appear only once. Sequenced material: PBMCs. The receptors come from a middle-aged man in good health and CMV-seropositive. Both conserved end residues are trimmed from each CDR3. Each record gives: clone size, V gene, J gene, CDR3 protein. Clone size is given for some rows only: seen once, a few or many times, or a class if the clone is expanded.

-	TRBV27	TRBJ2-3	ASSFGYPRGSTDTQY
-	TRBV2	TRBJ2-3	ASRTIPTQY
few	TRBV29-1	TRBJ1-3	SVQTLGNTIY
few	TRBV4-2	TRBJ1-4	ASSRPGQGNEKLF
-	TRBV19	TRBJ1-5	ASSSGGKSNQPQH
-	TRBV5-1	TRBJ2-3	ASSLAFRDPPSIDTQY
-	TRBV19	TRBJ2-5	ASSISSSQETQY
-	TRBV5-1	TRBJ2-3	ASSLEGLATDTQY
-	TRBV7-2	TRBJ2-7	ASSLDRAHEQY
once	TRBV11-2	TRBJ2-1	ASSLVLGTNSYNEQF
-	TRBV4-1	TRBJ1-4	ASSPGQGEYEKLF
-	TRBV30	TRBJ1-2	GQGVNYGYT
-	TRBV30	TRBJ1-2	AWSSDSGNNYGYT
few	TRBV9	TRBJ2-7	ASSVGGTGPSYEQY
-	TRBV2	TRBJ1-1	ASSGAGTETPREAF
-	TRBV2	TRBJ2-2	ASSPLPTGGKGTGELF
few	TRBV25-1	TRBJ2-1	ASSWPSGNNEQF
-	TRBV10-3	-	ATGTSGRRSYEQY
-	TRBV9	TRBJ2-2	ASSVQTNTGELF
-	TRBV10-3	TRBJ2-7	AISEWASGSYEQY
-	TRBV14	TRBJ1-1	ASSQDLRQEAF
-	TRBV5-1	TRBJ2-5	ASSLGGDRRETQY
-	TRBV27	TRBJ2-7	ASSHPSGEQY
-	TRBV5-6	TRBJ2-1	ASREGAGALYNEQF
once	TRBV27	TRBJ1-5	ASSFGGGNNQPQH
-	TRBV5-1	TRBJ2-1	ASSLVGAGGSSYNEQF
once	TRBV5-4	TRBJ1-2	ASSLTGTGDGYT
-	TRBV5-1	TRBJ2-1	ASSLAQGGRGFVSSYNEQF
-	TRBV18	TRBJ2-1	ASSPAGGPREQF
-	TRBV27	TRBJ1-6	ASKSPGQGFSPLH
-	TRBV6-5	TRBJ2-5	ASRTTGAETQY
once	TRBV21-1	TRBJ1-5	ASSKGRGAIALREDNQPQH
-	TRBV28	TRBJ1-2	ASSPRGSYGYT
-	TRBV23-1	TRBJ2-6	ASISTLTGISSGANVLT
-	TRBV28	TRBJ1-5	ASSSGQGADQPQH
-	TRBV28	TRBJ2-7	ASGTSGRVVQY
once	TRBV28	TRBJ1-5	ASRTGTGSYQPQH
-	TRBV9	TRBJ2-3	ASSVGEASGSSRTDTQY
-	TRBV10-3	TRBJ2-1	AISEGLHYNEQF
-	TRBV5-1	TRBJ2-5	ASSLVSGGPQETQY
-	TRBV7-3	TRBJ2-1	ASSQQVGEQF
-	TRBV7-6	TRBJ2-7	ASSSGRDRGHEQY
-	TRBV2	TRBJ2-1	ASSELSARGLYNEQF
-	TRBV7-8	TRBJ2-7	ASSWTSGYEQY